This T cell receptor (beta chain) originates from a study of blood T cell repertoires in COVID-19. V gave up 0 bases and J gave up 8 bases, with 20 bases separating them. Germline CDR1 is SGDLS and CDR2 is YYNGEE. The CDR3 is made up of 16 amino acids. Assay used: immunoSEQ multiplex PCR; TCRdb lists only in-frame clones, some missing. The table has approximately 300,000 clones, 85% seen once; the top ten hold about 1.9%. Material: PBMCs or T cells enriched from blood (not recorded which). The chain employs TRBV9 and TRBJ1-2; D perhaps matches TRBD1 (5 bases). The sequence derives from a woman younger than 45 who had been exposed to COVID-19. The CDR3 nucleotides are TGTGCCAGCAGCGTAGTAGGCTCTGGCAGGGCGGAGGGCTACACCTTC. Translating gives CASSVVGSGRAEGYTF. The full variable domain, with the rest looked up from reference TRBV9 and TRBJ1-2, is DSGVTQTPKHLITATGQRVTLRCSPRSGDLSVYWYQQSLDQGLQFLIQYYNGEERAKGNILERFSAQQFPDLHSELNLSSLELGDSALYFCASSVVGSGRAEGYTFGSGTRLTVV.